The clone carrying this TCR beta chain was seen only a few times. As yet, its antigen is unknown. The data were taken from a study of beta chain features in type 1 diabetes. The germline V gene encodes CDR1 MGHDK and CDR2 SYGVNS. The CDR3 is 13 amino acids. The V segment lost 8 bases and the J segment 4 bases; nucleotides outside the gene matches: 7. Study conclusions and caveats: Patients with Type 1 diabetes showed moderately but significantly shorter TCRB CDR3s in all four CD4+ subsets. Insertion counts at VDJ junctions were lower in type 1 diabetes patients, who also showed more deletions there.

Isolated RNA was reverse transcribed in full, so expressed TCRB transcripts were sequenced. This table comes from immunoSEQ multiplex PCR, and its TCRdb copy is limited to in-frame clones, with some not included. Altogether 300,000 to 350,000 clones are present, about a tenth being singletons, with the ten largest covering more than 0.8%. The chain couples TRBV25-1 to TRBJ1-1; 7 bases are shared with TRBD1. Sequenced input: central memory CD4+ T cells from blood. This TCR was sampled from a man aged 25 to 40 with type 1 diabetes. The CDR3 coding sequence is TGTGCCAGCCTTGGAACAGGGGCCACTGAAGCTTTCTTT. It yields the protein CASLGTGATEAFF. The complete variable domain, with remaining parts taken from reference TRBV25-1 and TRBJ1-1, reads EADIYQTPRYLVIGTGKKITLECSQTMGHDKMYWYQQDPGMELHLIHYSYGVNSTEKGDLSSESTVSRIRTEHFPLTLESARPSHTSQYLCASLGTGATEAFFGQGTRLTVV.